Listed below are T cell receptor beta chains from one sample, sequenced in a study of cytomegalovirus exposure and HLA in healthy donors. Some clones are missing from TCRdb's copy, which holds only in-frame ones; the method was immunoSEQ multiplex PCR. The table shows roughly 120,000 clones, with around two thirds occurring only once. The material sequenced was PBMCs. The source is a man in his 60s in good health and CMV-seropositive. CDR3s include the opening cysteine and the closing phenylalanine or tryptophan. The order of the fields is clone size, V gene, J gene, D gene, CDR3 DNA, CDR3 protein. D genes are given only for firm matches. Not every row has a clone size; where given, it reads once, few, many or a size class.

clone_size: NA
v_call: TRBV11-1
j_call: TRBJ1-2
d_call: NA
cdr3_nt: TGTGCCAGCAGCTTAGTCCAGGGGTATGGCTACACCTTC
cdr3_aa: CASSLVQGYGYTF

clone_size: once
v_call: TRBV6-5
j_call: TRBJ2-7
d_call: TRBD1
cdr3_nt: TGTGCCAGCAGTTACCCGGGACAGGGGGTTTACGAGCAGTACTTC
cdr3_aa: CASSYPGQGVYEQYF

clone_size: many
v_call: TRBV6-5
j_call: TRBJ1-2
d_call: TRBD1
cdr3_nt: TGTGCCAGTACTGGACAGGCGACGAGCTATGGCTACACCTTC
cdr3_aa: CASTGQATSYGYTF

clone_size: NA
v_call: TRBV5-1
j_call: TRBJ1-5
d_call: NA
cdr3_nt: TGCGCCAGCAGCCCCGGAGGGGGGGGGAGCAATCAGCCCCAGCATTTT
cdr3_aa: CASSPGGGGSNQPQHF

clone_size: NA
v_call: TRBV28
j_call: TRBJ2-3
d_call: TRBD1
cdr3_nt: TGTGCAACAGGGGTTGTTGACACAGATACGCAGTATTTT
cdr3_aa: CATGVVDTDTQYF

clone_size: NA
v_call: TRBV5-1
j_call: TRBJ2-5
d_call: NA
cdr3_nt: TGCGCCAGCAGCTTTGGTGGTCGGGAGACCCAGTACTTC
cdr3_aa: CASSFGGRETQYF

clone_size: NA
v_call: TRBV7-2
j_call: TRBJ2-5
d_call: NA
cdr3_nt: TGTGCCAGCAGCTTGTACCCCCAGGGGGAGACCCAGTACTTC
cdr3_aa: CASSLYPQGETQYF

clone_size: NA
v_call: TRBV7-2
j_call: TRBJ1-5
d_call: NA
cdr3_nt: TGTGCCAGCAGCTTAGCTCACAGTAATCAGCCCCAGCATTTT
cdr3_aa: CASSLAHSNQPQHF

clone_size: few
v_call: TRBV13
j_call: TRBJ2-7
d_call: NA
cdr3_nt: TGTGCCAGCAGCTTAGTTTCACGGGGAAGATACGAGCAGTACTTC
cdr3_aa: CASSLVSRGRYEQYF

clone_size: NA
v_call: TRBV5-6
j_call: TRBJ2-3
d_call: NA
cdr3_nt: TGTGCCAGCAGCATAGGATACAGCATCAGCACAGATACGCAGTATTTT
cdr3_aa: CASSIGYSISTDTQYF

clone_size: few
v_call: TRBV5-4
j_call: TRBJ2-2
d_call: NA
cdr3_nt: TGTGCCAGCAGCTCCCGACAGATCCAGGACACCGGGGAGCTGTTTTTT
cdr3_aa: CASSSRQIQDTGELFF

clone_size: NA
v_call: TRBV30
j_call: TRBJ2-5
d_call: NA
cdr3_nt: TGTGCCTGGAGTGTTGGTGGGCGAGAGACCCAGTACTTC
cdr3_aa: CAWSVGGRETQYF

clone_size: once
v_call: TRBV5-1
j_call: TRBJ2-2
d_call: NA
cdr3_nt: TGCGCCAGCAGCTCCGGACAGTCCGGGGAGCTGTTTTTT
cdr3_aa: CASSSGQSGELFF

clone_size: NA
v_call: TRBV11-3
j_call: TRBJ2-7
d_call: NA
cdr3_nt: TGTGCCAGCAGCAAGGGGGGGACCTACGAGCAGTACTTC
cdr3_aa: CASSKGGTYEQYF

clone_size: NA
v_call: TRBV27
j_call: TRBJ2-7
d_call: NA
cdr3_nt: TGTGCCAGCACCTCACCGGGGCAGGGGTCCTACGAGCAGTACTTC
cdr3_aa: CASTSPGQGSYEQYF

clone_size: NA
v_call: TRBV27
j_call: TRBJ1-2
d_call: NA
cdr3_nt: TGTGCCAGCAGTCCACAGGGTGGGGGCTACACCTTC
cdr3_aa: CASSPQGGGYTF

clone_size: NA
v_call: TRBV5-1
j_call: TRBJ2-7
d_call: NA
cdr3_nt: TGCGCCAGCAGCTTTGGTTCGCCCGGTACCTACGAGCAGTACTTC
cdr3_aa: CASSFGSPGTYEQYF

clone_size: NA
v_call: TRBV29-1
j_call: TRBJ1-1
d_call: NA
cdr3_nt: TGCAGCGTTTACAGGGACATGAACACTGAAGCTTTCTTT
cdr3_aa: CSVYRDMNTEAFF

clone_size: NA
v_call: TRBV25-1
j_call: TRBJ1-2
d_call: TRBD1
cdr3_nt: TGTGCCAGCAGACATGATGGGGACAGGGGGCTCTATGGCTACACCTTC
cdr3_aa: CASRHDGDRGLYGYTF

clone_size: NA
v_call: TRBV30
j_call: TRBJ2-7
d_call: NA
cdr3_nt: TGTGCCGGGAACAGGGATTTCTACGAGCAGTACTTC
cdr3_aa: CAGNRDFYEQYF

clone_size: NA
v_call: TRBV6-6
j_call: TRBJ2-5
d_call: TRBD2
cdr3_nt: TGTGCCAGCAGCACGGGGGGGCTGAAGACCCAGTACTTC
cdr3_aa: CASSTGGLKTQYF

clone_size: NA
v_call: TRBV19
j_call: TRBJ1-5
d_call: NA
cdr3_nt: TGTGCCAGTTCTGTGGACAGCTATCAGCCCCAGCATTTT
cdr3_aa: CASSVDSYQPQHF

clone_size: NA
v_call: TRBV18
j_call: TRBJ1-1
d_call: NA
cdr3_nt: TGTGCCAGCTCACCACTAACAGAGAACACTGAAGCTTTCTTT
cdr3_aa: CASSPLTENTEAFF

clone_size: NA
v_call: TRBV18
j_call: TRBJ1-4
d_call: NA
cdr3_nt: TGTGCCAGCTCACCATTTCAGGGGTATGAAAAACTGTTTTTT
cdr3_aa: CASSPFQGYEKLFF

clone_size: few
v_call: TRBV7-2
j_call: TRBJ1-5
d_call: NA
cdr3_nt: TGTGCCAGCAGCTTAGCGGGACTGTTCAATCAGCCCCAGCATTTT
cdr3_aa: CASSLAGLFNQPQHF

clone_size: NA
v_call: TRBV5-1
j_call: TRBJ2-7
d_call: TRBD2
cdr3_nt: TGCGCCAGCAGCCGGGAGGGTGCGTACGAGCAGTACTTC
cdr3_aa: CASSREGAYEQYF

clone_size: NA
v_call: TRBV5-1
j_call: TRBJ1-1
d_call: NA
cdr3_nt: TGCGCCAGCAGCTTTGATCCAACAGGTTCAAACACTGAAGCTTTCTTT
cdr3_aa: CASSFDPTGSNTEAFF

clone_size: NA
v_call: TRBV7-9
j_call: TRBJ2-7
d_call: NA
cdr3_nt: TGTGCCAGCAGCTTAGACCCTGGGTTCAGGGCAGGCGAGCAGTACTTC
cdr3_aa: CASSLDPGFRAGEQYF

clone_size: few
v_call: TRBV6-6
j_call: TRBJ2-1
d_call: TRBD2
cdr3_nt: TGTGCCAGCAGCCTCACTAGCGGGGGGCCCCTGAGGTTCTTC
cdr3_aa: CASSLTSGGPLRFF

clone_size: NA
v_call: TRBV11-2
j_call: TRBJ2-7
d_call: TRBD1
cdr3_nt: TGTGCCAGCAGCTTAGCAGGGGGCTATTACGAGCAGTACTTC
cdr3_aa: CASSLAGGYYEQYF

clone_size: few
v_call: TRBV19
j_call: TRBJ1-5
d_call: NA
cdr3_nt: TGTGCCAGTACGGCAGGGAATCAGCCCCAGCATTTT
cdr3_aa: CASTAGNQPQHF

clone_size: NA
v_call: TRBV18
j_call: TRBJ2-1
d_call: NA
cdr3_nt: TGTGCCAGCTCACCTGATAGCGATGAGCAGTTCTTC
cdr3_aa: CASSPDSDEQFF

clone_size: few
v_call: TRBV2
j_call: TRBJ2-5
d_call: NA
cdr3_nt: TGTGCCAGCAGTCAAGGCGTGGGGGGAGAGACCCAGTACTTC
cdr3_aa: CASSQGVGGETQYF

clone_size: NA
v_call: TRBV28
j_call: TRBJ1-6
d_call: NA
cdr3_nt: TGTGCCAGCAGTTTAGGGAACAGGGATTCACCCCTCCACTTT
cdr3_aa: CASSLGNRDSPLHF

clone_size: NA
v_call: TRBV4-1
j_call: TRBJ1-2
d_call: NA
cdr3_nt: TGCGCCAGCAGCCAAGTCGTGCGGATCCTCTATGGCTACACCTTC
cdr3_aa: CASSQVVRILYGYTF

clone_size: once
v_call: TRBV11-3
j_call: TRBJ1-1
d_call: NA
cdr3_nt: TGTGCCAGCAGCTTAGATGGCAGGCCGAACACTGAAGCTTTCTTT
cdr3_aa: CASSLDGRPNTEAFF

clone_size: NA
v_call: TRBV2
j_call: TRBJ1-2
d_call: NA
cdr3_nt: TGTGCCAGCAGTCCAGGGTCCCTAAACTATGGCTACACCTTC
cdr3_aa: CASSPGSLNYGYTF

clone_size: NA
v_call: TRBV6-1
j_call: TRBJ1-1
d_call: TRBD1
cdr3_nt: TGTGCCACAACCCCAGGGGGGAACACTGAAGCTTTCTTT
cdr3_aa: CATTPGGNTEAFF

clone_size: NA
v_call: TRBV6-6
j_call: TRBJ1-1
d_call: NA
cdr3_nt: TGTGCCACCCAAAGCGCGGGGGGCCAAGGCACTGAAGCTTTCTTT
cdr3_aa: CATQSAGGQGTEAFF

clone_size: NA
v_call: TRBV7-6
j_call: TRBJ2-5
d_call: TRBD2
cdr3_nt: TGTGCCAGCAGCCCAACTAGCGGGGTCCCTCAAGAGACCCAGTACTTC
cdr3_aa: CASSPTSGVPQETQYF

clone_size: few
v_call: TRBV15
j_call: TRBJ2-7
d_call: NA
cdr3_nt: TGTGCCACCAGCACAGGGTTCGGGACTGCCATCCACGAGCAGTACTTC
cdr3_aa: CATSTGFGTAIHEQYF

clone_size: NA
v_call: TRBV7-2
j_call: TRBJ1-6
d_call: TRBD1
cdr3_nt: TGTGCCAGCAGCTTGGGACAGGGTCGGTCACCCCTCCACTTT
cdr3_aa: CASSLGQGRSPLHF

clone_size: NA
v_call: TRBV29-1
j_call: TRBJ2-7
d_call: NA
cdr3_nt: TGCAGCGTTCCAGGGTTTAACTCCTACGAGCAGTACTTC
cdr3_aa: CSVPGFNSYEQYF

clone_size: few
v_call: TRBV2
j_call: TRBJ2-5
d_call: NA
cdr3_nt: TGTGCCAGCTCCAGGGAGGAGGAGACCCAGTACTTC
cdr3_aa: CASSREEETQYF

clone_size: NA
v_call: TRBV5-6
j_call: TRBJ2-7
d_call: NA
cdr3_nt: TGTGCCAGCAGCTTTCAGGGATACGAGCAGTACTTC
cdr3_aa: CASSFQGYEQYF

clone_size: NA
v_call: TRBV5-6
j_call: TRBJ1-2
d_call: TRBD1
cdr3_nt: TGTGCCAGCAGCTGGACAGGGACCGATGGCTACCCCTTC
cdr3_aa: CASSWTGTDGYPF

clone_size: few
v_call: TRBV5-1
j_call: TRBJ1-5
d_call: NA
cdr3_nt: TGCGCCAGCAGCCCAGGGGAGGGGAATCAGCCCCAGCATTTT
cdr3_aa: CASSPGEGNQPQHF

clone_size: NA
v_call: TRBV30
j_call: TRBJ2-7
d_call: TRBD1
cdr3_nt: TGTGCCTGGAGTGCCGGGACAGGGTACGAGCAGTACTTC
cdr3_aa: CAWSAGTGYEQYF

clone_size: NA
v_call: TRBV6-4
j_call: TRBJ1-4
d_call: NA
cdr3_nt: TGTGCCAGCAGTCTTACAGGCGGGAGTGAAAAACTGTTTTTT
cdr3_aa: CASSLTGGSEKLFF

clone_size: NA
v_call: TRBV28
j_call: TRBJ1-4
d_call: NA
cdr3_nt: TGTGCCAGCAGTTTATATGGGGGGGCTGATGAAAAACTGTTTTTT
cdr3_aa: CASSLYGGADEKLFF

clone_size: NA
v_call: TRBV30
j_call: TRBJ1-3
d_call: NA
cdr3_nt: TGTGCCCGGTCGACTGCCTCTGGAAACACCATATATTTT
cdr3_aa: CARSTASGNTIYF

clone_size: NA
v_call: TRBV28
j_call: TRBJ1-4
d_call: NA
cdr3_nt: TGTGCCAGCAGACCAACACAGGGCCCTAATGAAAAACTGTTTTTT
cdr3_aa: CASRPTQGPNEKLFF

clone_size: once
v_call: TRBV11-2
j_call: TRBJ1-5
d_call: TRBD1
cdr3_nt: TGTGCCAGCAGCCAAGACAGGGGCGGACAGCCCCAGCATTTT
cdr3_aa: CASSQDRGGQPQHF